This TCR beta chain was recorded in a study of identical twins. Study-level results: Memory repertoires showed no such pattern, whereas abundant cord blood beta clonotypes carried fewer insertions. Compared with unrelated sharing, twin-shared out-of-frame alpha sequences had more low-probability sequences.

The CDR3 covers 17 residues. Germline lookup yields CDR1 DFQATT and CDR2 SNEGSKA (reference sequence). V lost 0 bases, J lost 4 bases, and 18 bases lay in between. For this clonotype: As yet, its antigen is unknown.

TCRdb re-called the 5' RACE reads with MiXCR, one entry per CDR3 protein. The sample shows around 960,000 distinct CDR3 sequences, 10% to 15% of them seen only once. These same records also appear under a second study, on yellow fever vaccine responses in identical twins.

V is TRBV20-1 and J is TRBJ2-2, with D possibly matching TRBD1 (6 bases). This sequence originates from a young woman in good health. Sequencing was done on a sample of PBMCs. The CDR3 nucleotides are TGCAGTGCTAGAGACTTGGCCGGGACACGGAGCACCGGGGAGCTGTTTTTT. Amino acid sequence: CSARDLAGTRSTGELFF.